Listed below are T cell receptor beta chains from one sample, sequenced in a study of graft-versus-host responses after intestinal transplantation. Only in-frame clones appear in the TCRdb table, and some are missing; sequencing was by immunoSEQ multiplex PCR. The data show 78,000 or so clones, around 86% seen once. Which antigens these TCRs recognize remains unknown. The sample here was unstimulated CD8+ T cells sorted from spleen or lymph node cells, taken before transplant. The receptors originated from a human donor who was the organ donor for an intestinal transplant. CDR3s include the opening cysteine and the closing phenylalanine or tryptophan. The order of the fields is CDR3 length, J gene, V gene, D gene, clone size, CDR3 DNA, CDR3 protein. A D gene is named only where the DNA matches it firmly. Expanded clones are given a class, and other clones once, few, many or no size at all.

cdr3_length: 15
j_call: TRBJ2-3
v_call: TRBV11-2
d_call: .
clone_size: .
cdr3_nt: TGTGCCAGCAGCCACTCCACCGGACCTACAGATACGCAGTATTTT
cdr3_aa: CASSHSTGPTDTQYF

cdr3_length: 18
j_call: TRBJ2-3
v_call: TRBV4-2
d_call: TRBD2
clone_size: .
cdr3_nt: TGTGCCAGCAGCCCCTCACAGCTAGCGGGGGCAATTGCAGATACGCAGTATTTT
cdr3_aa: CASSPSQLAGAIADTQYF

cdr3_length: 14
j_call: TRBJ2-4
v_call: TRBV6-1
d_call: .
clone_size: .
cdr3_nt: TGTGCCAGCTGCGCCGGACCCCCAGGAGGCATTCAGTACTTC
cdr3_aa: CASCAGPPGGIQYF

cdr3_length: 18
j_call: TRBJ2-3
v_call: TRBV11-2
d_call: TRBD2
clone_size: once
cdr3_nt: TGTGCCAGCAGCCCCTATGGACTAGCGGGGGGCTTCACAGATACGCAGTATTTT
cdr3_aa: CASSPYGLAGGFTDTQYF

cdr3_length: 15
j_call: TRBJ2-7
v_call: TRBV27
d_call: .
clone_size: .
cdr3_nt: TGTGCCAGCAGTTTATCCGGGATAGCCCGCTACGAGCAGTACTTC
cdr3_aa: CASSLSGIARYEQYF

cdr3_length: 14
j_call: TRBJ2-3
v_call: TRBV28
d_call: .
clone_size: .
cdr3_nt: TGTGCCAGCACGACGGGGGCGCAGCCAGATACGCAGTATTTT
cdr3_aa: CASTTGAQPDTQYF

cdr3_length: 14
j_call: TRBJ2-1
v_call: TRBV9
d_call: .
clone_size: .
cdr3_nt: TGTGCCAGCAGCGTAGCTACGGGATACAATGAGCAGTTCTTC
cdr3_aa: CASSVATGYNEQFF

cdr3_length: 15
j_call: TRBJ2-2
v_call: TRBV9
d_call: TRBD1
clone_size: .
cdr3_nt: TGTGCCAGCAGCGCTACAGGGGCGGACACCGGGGAGCTGTTTTTT
cdr3_aa: CASSATGADTGELFF

cdr3_length: 14
j_call: TRBJ2-7
v_call: TRBV6-6
d_call: .
clone_size: .
cdr3_nt: TGTGCCAGCAGTTTCCGAGGGGCAAGGTACGAGCAGTACTTC
cdr3_aa: CASSFRGARYEQYF

cdr3_length: 16
j_call: TRBJ2-5
v_call: TRBV4-2
d_call: TRBD2
clone_size: few
cdr3_nt: TGTGCCAGCAGCCAAACGGCGGGGGGGCCCCAAGAGACCCAGTACTTC
cdr3_aa: CASSQTAGGPQETQYF